This TCR beta chain was obtained from a study of T cell clusters in autoimmune cytopenias. Study background: A median of about 49,000 TRB reads per sample yielded a median approximately 2,500 distinct clonotypes.

Germline CDR1 and CDR2: SEHNR and FQNEAQ (reference sequence). CDR3 length: 18 amino acids. Study conclusions and caveats: The cluster-lack signature was not seen for secondary cytopenia versus chronic lymphocytic leukemia. Physiological T cell clusters of healthy donors were apparently absent in primary autoimmune cytopenia patients.

One tube held mixed TRB-A and TRB-B primer pools for touch-down PCR. TCRdb reprocessed the multiplex PCR reads, keeping one entry per CDR3 protein, no DNA. The sample's table shows about 8,100 distinct CDR3 sequences. In regard to this clonotype: Its antigen is not identified.

TRB amplification used roughly 250 ng of peripheral blood genomic DNA. The material sequenced was peripheral blood. The TCR sequence derives from a human donor with an autoimmune cytopenia or autoimmune hepatitis (not recorded which). The chain has TRBV7-9 and TRBJ1-5; as DNA is missing, the TRBD1 call by TCRdb cannot be tested. The CDR3: CASSLGTGALNSNQPQHF.